This passage covers 3 T cell receptor beta chains from one sample sequenced in a study of Ad26.COV2.S vaccination and SARS-CoV-2 variants. Here immunoSEQ multiplex PCR was the method, and the copy in TCRdb shows in-frame clones only, minus some. Counted here are around 450,000 clones, around 87% occurring once; the ten biggest clones make up less than 4%. Treatment specified: about 20 received Ad26.COV2.S at low or high dose, single or two shots; a few received placebo; per-sample allocation not given. Collection of the samples took place on day 63 after the first injection of vaccine or placebo. Sequenced here: peripheral blood, sampled in a trial of Ad26.COV2.S vaccine versus placebo. Receptors originate from a person aged 18 to 65 who received the Ad26.COV2.S COVID-19 vaccine or a placebo.

V gene TRBV5-1 combines with J gene TRBJ2-1; possible D gene TRBD1, 6 bases. The V end lost 3 bases, the J end lost 5 bases, and 9 bases lay between the germline ends. Per germline, CDR1 SGHRS and CDR2 YFSETQ. CDR3 length: 13 residues. The CDR3 protein is CASSSGQNNEQFF. As DNA, the CDR3 is TGCGCCAGCAGCTCGGGACAAAACAATGAGCAGTTCTTC.

The chain employs TRBV4-1 and TRBJ2-2, with D hard to call. This CDR3 is built from 16 residues. V lost 6 bases and J 0 bases, leaving 14 bases between the germline ends. Germline V lookup: CDR1 MGHRA, CDR2 YSYEKL. CDR3 sequence (DNA): TGCGCCAGCAGACCCGGACGGCTGTCGAACACCGGGGAGCTGTTTTTT. Amino acid sequence: CASRPGRLSNTGELFF.

A single count supports this clone. V gene TRBV2 combines with J gene TRBJ2-5; D ambiguous. V gave up 2 bases and J gave up 2 bases, with 3 bases separating them. CDR3 length: 12 residues. Germline V gene sequence: CDR1 SNHLY, CDR2 FYNNEI. CDR3 nucleotide sequence: TGTGCCAGCAGTGAACAGCAAGAGACCCAGTACTTC. Translated, it gives CASSEQQETQYF.